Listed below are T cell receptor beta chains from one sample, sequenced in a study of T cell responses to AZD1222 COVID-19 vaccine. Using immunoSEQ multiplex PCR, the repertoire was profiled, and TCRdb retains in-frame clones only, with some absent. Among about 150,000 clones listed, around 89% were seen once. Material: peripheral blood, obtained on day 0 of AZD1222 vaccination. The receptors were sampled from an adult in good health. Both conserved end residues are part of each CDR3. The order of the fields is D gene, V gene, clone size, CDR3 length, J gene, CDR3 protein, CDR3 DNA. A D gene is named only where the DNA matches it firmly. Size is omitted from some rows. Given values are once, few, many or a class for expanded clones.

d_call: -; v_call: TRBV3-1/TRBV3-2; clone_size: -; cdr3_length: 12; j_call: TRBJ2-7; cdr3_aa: CASSQGARGRDF; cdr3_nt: TGTGCCAGCAGCCAAGGGGCGAGAGGCAGGGACTTC
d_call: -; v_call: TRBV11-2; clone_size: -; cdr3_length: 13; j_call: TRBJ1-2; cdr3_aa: CASSFGQGYGYTF; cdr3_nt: TGTGCCAGCAGCTTTGGCCAGGGATATGGCTACACCTTC
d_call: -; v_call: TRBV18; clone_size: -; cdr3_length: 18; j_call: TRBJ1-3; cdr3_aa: CASSRYLGRTTSGNTIYF; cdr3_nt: TGTGCCAGCTCAAGATATTTGGGACGTACGACCTCTGGAAACACCATATATTTT
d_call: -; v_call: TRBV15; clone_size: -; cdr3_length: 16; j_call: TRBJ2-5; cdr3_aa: CATSRDRQPGGETQYF; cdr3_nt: TGTGCCACCAGCAGAGATCGACAGCCTGGGGGAGAGACCCAGTACTTC
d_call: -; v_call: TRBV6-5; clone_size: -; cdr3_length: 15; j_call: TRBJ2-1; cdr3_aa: CASSRTRGTYNEQFF; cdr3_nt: TGTGCCAGCAGTCGCACCCGAGGCACCTACAATGAGCAGTTCTTC
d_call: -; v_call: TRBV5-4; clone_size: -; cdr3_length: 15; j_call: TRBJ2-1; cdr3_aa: CASSAGGGTYNEQFF; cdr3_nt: TGTGCCAGCAGCGCGGGCGGGGGCACCTACAATGAGCAGTTCTTC
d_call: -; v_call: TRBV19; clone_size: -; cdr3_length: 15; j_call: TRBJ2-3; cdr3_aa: CASSITKGVADTQYF; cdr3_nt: TGTGCCAGTAGTATTACGAAGGGAGTAGCAGATACGCAGTATTTT
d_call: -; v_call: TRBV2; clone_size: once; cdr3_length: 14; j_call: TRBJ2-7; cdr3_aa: CASSEKGKTYEQYF; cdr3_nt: TGTGCCAGCAGTGAGAAGGGGAAAACCTACGAGCAGTACTTC
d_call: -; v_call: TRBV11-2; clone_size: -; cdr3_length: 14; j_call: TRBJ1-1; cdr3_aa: CASSLLGKGTEAFF; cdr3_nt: TGTGCCAGCAGCTTACTGGGGAAGGGGACTGAAGCTTTCTTT
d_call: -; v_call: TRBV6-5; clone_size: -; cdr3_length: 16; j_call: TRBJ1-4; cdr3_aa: CASSSHSGPTNEKLFF; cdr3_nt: TGTGCCAGCAGTTCCCATTCGGGCCCAACTAATGAAAAACTGTTTTTT
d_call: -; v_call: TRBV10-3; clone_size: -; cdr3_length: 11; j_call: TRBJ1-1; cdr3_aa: CASTMNTEAFF; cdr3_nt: TGTGCCTCCACTATGAACACTGAAGCTTTCTTT